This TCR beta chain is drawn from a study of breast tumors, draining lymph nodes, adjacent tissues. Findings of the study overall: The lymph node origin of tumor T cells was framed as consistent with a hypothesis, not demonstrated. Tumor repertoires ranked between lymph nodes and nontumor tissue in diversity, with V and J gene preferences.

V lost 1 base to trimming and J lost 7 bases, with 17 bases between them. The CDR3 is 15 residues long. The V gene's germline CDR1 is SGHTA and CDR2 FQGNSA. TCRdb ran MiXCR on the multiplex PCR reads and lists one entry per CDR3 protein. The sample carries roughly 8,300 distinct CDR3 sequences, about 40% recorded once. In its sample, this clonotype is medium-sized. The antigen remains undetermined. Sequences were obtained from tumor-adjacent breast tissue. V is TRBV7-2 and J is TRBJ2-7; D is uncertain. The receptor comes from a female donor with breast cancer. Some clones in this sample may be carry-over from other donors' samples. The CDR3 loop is CASSLGADAGREQYF. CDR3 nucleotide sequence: TGTGCCAGCAGCTTAGGGGCGGATGCCGGGCGGGAGCAGTACTTC.